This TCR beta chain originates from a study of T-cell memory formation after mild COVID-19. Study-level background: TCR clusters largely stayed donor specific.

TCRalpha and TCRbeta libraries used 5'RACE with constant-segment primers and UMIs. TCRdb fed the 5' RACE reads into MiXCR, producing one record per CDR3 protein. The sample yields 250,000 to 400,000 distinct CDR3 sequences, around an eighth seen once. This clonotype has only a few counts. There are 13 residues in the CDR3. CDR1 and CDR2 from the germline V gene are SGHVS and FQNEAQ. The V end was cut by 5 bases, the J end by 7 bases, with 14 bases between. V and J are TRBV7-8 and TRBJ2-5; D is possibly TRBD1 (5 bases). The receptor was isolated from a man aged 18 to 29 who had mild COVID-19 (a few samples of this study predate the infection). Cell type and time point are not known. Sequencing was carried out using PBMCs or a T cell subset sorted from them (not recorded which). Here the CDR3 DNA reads TGTGCCAGCAGCCCCCCAGGGAAGGGGACCCAGTACTTC. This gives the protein CASSPPGKGTQYF.